These 7 T cell receptor beta chains share one sample of origin, sequenced in a study of T cell responses to AZD1222 COVID-19 vaccine. Repertoires were generated with immunoSEQ multiplex PCR, while TCRdb's copy carries only in-frame clones and drops some. Here the sample spans fewer than 250,000 clones, 90% to 95% being singletons. The sample here was peripheral blood, taken on day 0 of MenACWY control vaccination. The receptors come from an adult in good health.

As for this clone: Other DNA sequences in the sample encode the same CDR3. The chain links TRBV6-1 to TRBJ1-1, with D perhaps TRBD1 (6 bases). The CDR3 runs to 13 residues. Per the germline V gene, CDR1 is MNHNS and CDR2 is SASEGT. V lost 0 bases and J lost 4, with 6 bases in between. The CDR3 loop is CASSEAGGTEAFF. The CDR3 coding sequence is TGTGCCAGCAGTGAAGCAGGGGGCACTGAAGCTTTCTTT.

As to this clone: A read error may produce the germline difference seen at one junction end. The chain couples TRBV7-7 to TRBJ2-5; either TRBD1 or TRBD2 may supply D (5 bases each). Germline values: CDR1 SSHAT, CDR2 FNYEAQ (reference sequence). This CDR3 is 14 amino acids long. DNA of the CDR3: TGTGCTAGCAAACGGGACCCAAAGGACGAGACCCAGTACTTC. This codes for CASKRDPKDETQYF.

This clone has only one observation. The rearrangement links TRBV19 to TRBJ2-3; unclear D gene. CDR3 length equals 8 residues. V lost 10 bases and J 7 bases, leaving 3 bases between the germline ends. CDR1 is LNHDA and CDR2 is SQIVND in the germline V gene (reference sequence). The chain's CDR3 is CANHTQYF. The CDR3 nucleotides read TGTGCCAACCATACGCAGTATTTT.

This clone was seen only once. V gene TRBV19 combines with J gene TRBJ1-4, with unresolved D. Germline V gene sequence: CDR1 LNHDA, CDR2 SQIVND (reference sequence). The CDR3 length is 15 residues. The V and J ends lost 0 bases and 3 bases respectively, with 8 bases between them. CDR3 bases: TGTGCCAGTAGTATAGAGGGGAGTCCTAATGAAAAACTGTTTTTT. This codes for CASSIEGSPNEKLFF. Supplemented by reference TRBV19 and TRBJ1-4, the full variable domain reads DGGITQSPKYLFRKEGQNVTLSCEQNLNHDAMYWYRQDPGQGLRLIYYSQIVNDFQKGDIAEGYSVSREKKESFPLTVTSAQKNPTAFYLCASSIEGSPNEKLFFGSGTQLSVL.

Here the CDR3 reads CASSYSSQGPSYEQYF. DNA for the CDR3: TGTGCCAGCAGTTACTCGAGTCAGGGTCCCTCCTACGAGCAGTACTTC. This rearrangement joins TRBV6-5 to TRBJ2-7, with D tentatively TRBD1 (5 bases). Germline CDR1 MNHEY, CDR2 SVGAGI. With 0 bases removed from V and 0 bases from J, the gap between germline ends came to 12 bases. The CDR3 covers 16 residues.

CDR3 amino acids: CASSELRTAVTNYGYTF. Written as DNA, the CDR3 is TGTGCCAGCAGTGAGCTTAGGACAGCCGTTACTAACTATGGCTACACCTTC. This chain joins TRBV2 and TRBJ1-2; maybe TRBD1 (6 bases). V lost 3 bases and J 0 bases, leaving 17 bases between the germline ends. Germline assignment: CDR1 SNHLY and CDR2 FYNNEI. This CDR3 region has 17 residues.

The V call is TRBV5-4, the J call TRBJ2-1; 7 bases fit TRBD1. This CDR3 has 15 residues. V gave up 4 bases and J gave up 0 bases; unmatched junction bases: 4. Germline V gene lookup returns CDR1 SGHNT and CDR2 YYREEE (reference sequence). Written as DNA, the CDR3 is TGTGCCAGCAGCGGACGGGACAGCTCCTACAATGAGCAGTTCTTC. Amino acid sequence: CASSGRDSSYNEQFF.